This is a list of T cell receptor beta chains from one sample in a study of vaccination effects on CD4 cells after COVID-19. Their cognate antigens are unknown. Method: immunoSEQ multiplex PCR; TCRdb's copy keeps in-frame clones and lacks some. The sample shows 50,000 to 70,000 clones, roughly 80% of them seen only once. The source was CD4+ T cells from PBMCs cultured without peptide, collected after COVID-19 vaccination. The source of these receptors is a human donor who received a COVID-19 vaccine. Both conserved end residues are part of each CDR3. D genes are given only for firm matches. Only some rows state a clone size, as once, few, many or a class for expanded clones.

j_call: TRBJ2-3
clone_size: NA
d_call: TRBD1
v_call: TRBV5-1
cdr3_nt: TGCGCCAGCAGCCAGGGACAGGGGGGGGATACGCAGTATTTT
cdr3_aa: CASSQGQGGDTQYF

j_call: TRBJ1-4
clone_size: NA
d_call: NA
v_call: TRBV5-4
cdr3_nt: TGTGCCAGCAGCTTGCGGAATGGCGAAAAACTGTTTTTT
cdr3_aa: CASSLRNGEKLFF

j_call: TRBJ1-1
clone_size: once
d_call: TRBD1
v_call: TRBV5-5
cdr3_nt: TGTGCCAGCAGCTCGCCGGGACAGACAACTGAAGCTTTCTTT
cdr3_aa: CASSSPGQTTEAFF

j_call: TRBJ2-4
clone_size: NA
d_call: TRBD1
v_call: TRBV7-8
cdr3_nt: TGTGCCAGCAGCTTAGACAGGGGTGACATTCAGTACTTC
cdr3_aa: CASSLDRGDIQYF

j_call: TRBJ1-1
clone_size: once
d_call: NA
v_call: TRBV18
cdr3_nt: TGTGCCAGCTCACCAAGTGGGAGGACTGAAGCTTTCTTT
cdr3_aa: CASSPSGRTEAFF

j_call: TRBJ2-5
clone_size: NA
d_call: TRBD2
v_call: TRBV6-5
cdr3_nt: TGTGCCAGCAGACTAGCGGGGGGGCTGGAGACCCAGTACTTC
cdr3_aa: CASRLAGGLETQYF

j_call: TRBJ1-1
clone_size: NA
d_call: NA
v_call: TRBV28
cdr3_nt: TGTGCCAGCAGTTTATCCCGGAACACTGAAGCTTTCTTT
cdr3_aa: CASSLSRNTEAFF

j_call: TRBJ2-5
clone_size: NA
d_call: TRBD1
v_call: TRBV2
cdr3_nt: TGTGCCAGCAACAGACAGGGGGAGGGCCAAGAGACCCAGTACTTC
cdr3_aa: CASNRQGEGQETQYF

j_call: TRBJ2-3
clone_size: NA
d_call: TRBD2
v_call: TRBV24-1
cdr3_nt: TGTGCCACCAGTGCCCCGACTAGCGGGGGTAGCACAGATACGCAGTATTTT
cdr3_aa: CATSAPTSGGSTDTQYF

j_call: TRBJ1-4
clone_size: NA
d_call: NA
v_call: TRBV18
cdr3_nt: TGTGCCAGCTCACCTTCCCCTGCAACTAATGAAAAACTGTTTTTT
cdr3_aa: CASSPSPATNEKLFF

j_call: TRBJ2-1
clone_size: once
d_call: TRBD2
v_call: TRBV4-1
cdr3_nt: TGCGCCAGCAGCCAAGTAACGCCCACTAGCGGGCGATACAATGAGCAGTTCTTC
cdr3_aa: CASSQVTPTSGRYNEQFF

j_call: TRBJ2-1
clone_size: NA
d_call: NA
v_call: TRBV2
cdr3_nt: TGTGCCAGCACCTACGAGCGGAGCTACAATGAGCAGTTCTTC
cdr3_aa: CASTYERSYNEQFF

j_call: TRBJ1-3
clone_size: NA
d_call: NA
v_call: TRBV3-1/TRBV3-2
cdr3_nt: TGTGCCAGCAGCCAACCAGGGTCTGGAAACACCATATATTTT
cdr3_aa: CASSQPGSGNTIYF

j_call: TRBJ2-2
clone_size: NA
d_call: TRBD1
v_call: TRBV10-3
cdr3_nt: TGTGCCATCAGGGCAGAACAGGGGGCGCGGAACACCGGGGAGCTGTTTTTT
cdr3_aa: CAIRAEQGARNTGELFF

j_call: TRBJ2-5
clone_size: NA
d_call: NA
v_call: TRBV7-9
cdr3_nt: TGTGCCAGCAGCCCAGGGACAACTTTGTACCAAGAGACCCAGTACTTC
cdr3_aa: CASSPGTTLYQETQYF

j_call: TRBJ2-6
clone_size: NA
d_call: NA
v_call: TRBV2
cdr3_nt: TGTGCCAGCAGTGAGTCCCTCAGGGGTTCCGGGGCCAACGTCCTGACTTTC
cdr3_aa: CASSESLRGSGANVLTF

j_call: TRBJ1-2
clone_size: NA
d_call: NA
v_call: TRBV19
cdr3_nt: TGTGCCAGTAGCGGGCGCATTTCCTTCACCTTC
cdr3_aa: CASSGRISFTF

j_call: TRBJ2-5
clone_size: NA
d_call: TRBD1
v_call: TRBV7-3
cdr3_nt: TGTGCCAGCAGCTTAGGAATAGGGGGCGAGACCCAGTACTTC
cdr3_aa: CASSLGIGGETQYF

j_call: TRBJ1-1
clone_size: few
d_call: NA
v_call: TRBV14
cdr3_nt: TGTGCCAGCAGCCTCCAGGGAGCGATGAACACTGAAGCTTTCTTT
cdr3_aa: CASSLQGAMNTEAFF

j_call: TRBJ2-3
clone_size: NA
d_call: NA
v_call: TRBV29-1
cdr3_nt: TGCAGCGTCGTCAGGGGGGGGCTGGCAGATACGCAGTATTTT
cdr3_aa: CSVVRGGLADTQYF

j_call: TRBJ2-5
clone_size: once
d_call: NA
v_call: TRBV24-1
cdr3_nt: TGTGCCACCAGTGATTCCGGGACAACACAAGAGACCCAGTACTTC
cdr3_aa: CATSDSGTTQETQYF

j_call: TRBJ1-5
clone_size: NA
d_call: NA
v_call: TRBV6-6
cdr3_nt: TGTGCCAGCATGGAACGCAATCAGCCCCAGCATTTT
cdr3_aa: CASMERNQPQHF

j_call: TRBJ2-1
clone_size: few
d_call: NA
v_call: TRBV7-2
cdr3_nt: TGTGCCAGCAGCTTACTCAATGAGCAGTTCTTC
cdr3_aa: CASSLLNEQFF

j_call: TRBJ2-2
clone_size: NA
d_call: NA
v_call: TRBV5-1
cdr3_nt: TGCGCCAGCAGCTTGCCCCCGGGATCTCCCGTCCCCGGGGAGCTGTTTTTT
cdr3_aa: CASSLPPGSPVPGELFF

j_call: TRBJ2-1
clone_size: few
d_call: NA
v_call: TRBV29-1
cdr3_nt: TGCAGCTCTGGACGGGACCTAGGGTACAATGAGCAGTTCTTC
cdr3_aa: CSSGRDLGYNEQFF

j_call: TRBJ1-4
clone_size: NA
d_call: NA
v_call: TRBV18
cdr3_nt: TGTGCCAGCCAAGACGGATCTAATGAAAAACTGTTTTTT
cdr3_aa: CASQDGSNEKLFF

j_call: TRBJ2-1
clone_size: few
d_call: TRBD1
v_call: TRBV3-1/TRBV3-2
cdr3_nt: TGTGCCAGCAGCCTCGGACAGGGAAGCAATGAGCAGTTCTTC
cdr3_aa: CASSLGQGSNEQFF

j_call: TRBJ1-5
clone_size: few
d_call: NA
v_call: TRBV5-5
cdr3_nt: TGTGCCAGCAGCTTGGGTGGTATCAATCAGCCCCAGCATTTT
cdr3_aa: CASSLGGINQPQHF

j_call: TRBJ1-6
clone_size: NA
d_call: TRBD1
v_call: TRBV6-6
cdr3_nt: TGTGCCAGCAGCCGAACAGGGGTGGGATCCTATAATTCACCCCTCCACTTT
cdr3_aa: CASSRTGVGSYNSPLHF

j_call: TRBJ1-1
clone_size: NA
d_call: NA
v_call: TRBV5-1
cdr3_nt: TGCGCCAGCAGCTTAGACTGGAACACTGAAGCTTTCTTT
cdr3_aa: CASSLDWNTEAFF

j_call: TRBJ2-3
clone_size: NA
d_call: NA
v_call: TRBV5-8
cdr3_nt: TGTGCCAGCAGCTTGAGGGGGACCTTTGATAATACGCAGTATTTT
cdr3_aa: CASSLRGTFDNTQYF

j_call: TRBJ2-3
clone_size: NA
d_call: TRBD1
v_call: TRBV5-1
cdr3_nt: TGCGCCAGCAGTCAGGGGGCTAGCACAGATACGCAGTATTTT
cdr3_aa: CASSQGASTDTQYF

j_call: TRBJ2-5
clone_size: NA
d_call: NA
v_call: TRBV19
cdr3_nt: TGTGCCAGTAGTATGGTGGCAGGGACGTTGACGACCCAGTACTTC
cdr3_aa: CASSMVAGTLTTQYF

j_call: TRBJ1-2
clone_size: NA
d_call: NA
v_call: TRBV29-1
cdr3_nt: TGCAGCCTTGGGACTGACTATGGCTACACCTTC
cdr3_aa: CSLGTDYGYTF

j_call: TRBJ1-5
clone_size: NA
d_call: NA
v_call: TRBV7-2
cdr3_nt: TGTGCCAGCAGCTTAGAACCGAATCAGCCCCAGCATTTT
cdr3_aa: CASSLEPNQPQHF

j_call: TRBJ2-1
clone_size: NA
d_call: NA
v_call: TRBV19
cdr3_nt: TGTGCCAGTAGCAACAGGGACAATGAGCAGTTCTTC
cdr3_aa: CASSNRDNEQFF

j_call: TRBJ1-1
clone_size: NA
d_call: NA
v_call: TRBV11-3
cdr3_nt: TGTGCCAGCACTTCGCCGCGGGGGGCAAAGCGAGGGAGCCCTGAAGCTTTCTTT
cdr3_aa: CASTSPRGAKRGSPEAFF

j_call: TRBJ1-3
clone_size: NA
d_call: NA
v_call: TRBV12-3/TRBV12-4
cdr3_nt: TGTGCCAGCAGATCTCCACCGGGGAACACCATATATTTT
cdr3_aa: CASRSPPGNTIYF

j_call: TRBJ2-3
clone_size: few
d_call: NA
v_call: TRBV5-8
cdr3_nt: TGTGCCAGCCCTGTTATATACGGCGGGGGCGATCCTAGCACAGATACGCAGTATTTT
cdr3_aa: CASPVIYGGGDPSTDTQYF

j_call: TRBJ2-1
clone_size: NA
d_call: TRBD2
v_call: TRBV7-3
cdr3_nt: TGTGCCAGCAGCCCATCGGGACTAGCGGGGATGAATGAGCAGTTCTTC
cdr3_aa: CASSPSGLAGMNEQFF

j_call: TRBJ1-5
clone_size: NA
d_call: NA
v_call: TRBV6-6
cdr3_nt: TGTGCCAGCAGTAACACGGGACACCCCAATCAGCCCCAGCATTTT
cdr3_aa: CASSNTGHPNQPQHF

j_call: TRBJ1-6
clone_size: NA
d_call: NA
v_call: TRBV3-1/TRBV3-2
cdr3_nt: TGTGCCAGCAGCCAAGAGCCAGGGGTAATTTCACCCCTCCACTTT
cdr3_aa: CASSQEPGVISPLHF

j_call: TRBJ2-4
clone_size: NA
d_call: TRBD1
v_call: TRBV7-9
cdr3_nt: TGTGCCAGCAGCTTAGCCCTACAGACAGGGGCCAAAAACATTCAGTACTTC
cdr3_aa: CASSLALQTGAKNIQYF

j_call: TRBJ1-4
clone_size: NA
d_call: TRBD1
v_call: TRBV4-1
cdr3_nt: TGCGCCAGCAGCCAACCGGACAGGTCTAATGAAAAACTGTTTTTT
cdr3_aa: CASSQPDRSNEKLFF

j_call: TRBJ2-4
clone_size: NA
d_call: TRBD2
v_call: TRBV7-8
cdr3_nt: TGTGCCAGCAGCTTAAGGACTAGCGGGGTTGCCAAAAACATTCAGTACTTC
cdr3_aa: CASSLRTSGVAKNIQYF

j_call: TRBJ2-2
clone_size: NA
d_call: NA
v_call: TRBV5-1
cdr3_nt: TGCGCCAGCAGCTTTGGTAGTTCGGCGAACACCGGGGAGCTGTTTTTT
cdr3_aa: CASSFGSSANTGELFF

j_call: TRBJ2-1
clone_size: NA
d_call: NA
v_call: TRBV14
cdr3_nt: TGTGCCAGCAGCCAATGGACGGCCCTTGGAAATGAGCAGTTCTTC
cdr3_aa: CASSQWTALGNEQFF

j_call: TRBJ2-3
clone_size: NA
d_call: NA
v_call: TRBV5-1
cdr3_nt: TGCGCCAGCAGCCCCCAACTTAAGAGCGGGAGCACAGATACGCAGTATTTT
cdr3_aa: CASSPQLKSGSTDTQYF

j_call: TRBJ1-5
clone_size: NA
d_call: NA
v_call: TRBV7-2
cdr3_nt: TGTGCCAGCAGACAGAATACTAATCAGCCCCAGCATTTT
cdr3_aa: CASRQNTNQPQHF

j_call: TRBJ1-6
clone_size: NA
d_call: NA
v_call: TRBV14
cdr3_nt: TGTGCCAGCAGCCAAGAACAGACCTATTCACCCCTCCACTTT
cdr3_aa: CASSQEQTYSPLHF

j_call: TRBJ2-3
clone_size: NA
d_call: NA
v_call: TRBV5-4
cdr3_nt: TGTGCCAGCAGCCACAGGGTAGGGACAGATACGCAGTATTTT
cdr3_aa: CASSHRVGTDTQYF

j_call: TRBJ2-5
clone_size: NA
d_call: NA
v_call: TRBV5-1
cdr3_nt: TGCGCCAGCAGCTTGAACAGGGAAGAGACCCAGTACTTC
cdr3_aa: CASSLNREETQYF

j_call: TRBJ2-5
clone_size: NA
d_call: NA
v_call: TRBV28
cdr3_nt: TGTGCCAGCAGTTTATGGGCAGTCCAAGAGACCCAGTACTTC
cdr3_aa: CASSLWAVQETQYF

j_call: TRBJ1-5
clone_size: few
d_call: NA
v_call: TRBV19
cdr3_nt: TGTGCCTGCAGGAAACAGGATTCGGGCAATCAGCCCCAGCATTTT
cdr3_aa: CACRKQDSGNQPQHF